This is a list of T cell receptor beta chains from one sample in a study of early T cells in non-severe SARS-CoV-2 infection. A single record per CDR3 protein comes from TCRdb applying MiXCR to the 5' RACE reads. There are around 47,000 distinct CDR3 sequences in the sample; 9.5% to 11% occur only once, and over 10% lies in the top ten. Sequencing was performed on whole blood. These receptors originate from an adult who was a healthcare worker with PCR-confirmed SARS-CoV-2 infection or an uninfected control (not recorded which). The CDR3 runs from the conserved cysteine through the conserved F or W. The D gene is left open where the match is weak. Size values are once, few and many counts, or a class for expanded clones, and some rows have none.

>TRBV7-2|many|TRBJ1-1|.
CASSGRRQAFF
TGTGCCAGCAGCGGCCGGCGGCAAGCTTTCTTT
>TRBV6-2/TRBV6-3|many|TRBJ2-5|TRBD2
CASELAASSQETQYF
TGTGCCAGCGAACTAGCGGCAAGTTCCCAAGAGACCCAGTACTTC
>TRBV6-1|many|TRBJ2-5|TRBD1
CASSEEAGGRETQYF
TGTGCCAGCAGTGAAGAGGCAGGGGGTAGAGAGACCCAGTACTTC
>TRBV4-1|many|TRBJ2-1|.
CASSQVDMGFSYNEQFF
TGCGCCAGCAGCCAAGTGGACATGGGCTTCTCCTACAATGAGCAGTTCTTC
>TRBV10-3|many|TRBJ1-2|.
CATRAEVEYGYTF
TGTGCCACCCGGGCAGAGGTGGAATATGGCTACACCTTC
>TRBV2|many|TRBJ1-3|TRBD1
CASRDGQAGTIYF
TGTGCCAGCAGAGATGGACAGGCCGGTACCATATATTTT
>TRBV7-2|.|TRBJ2-2|.
CACSSRDPGELFF
TGTGCCTGCAGCTCCCGGGACCCCGGGGAGCTGTTTTTT
>TRBV6-2/TRBV6-3|many|TRBJ2-1|TRBD2
CASRDLLAGGVYEQFF
TGTGCCAGCAGGGACCTACTAGCGGGAGGAGTATATGAGCAGTTCTTC
>TRBV6-1|many|TRBJ2-3|.
CASSDVGTPPDTQYF
TGTGCCAGCAGTGACGTCGGGACTCCCCCAGATACGCAGTATTTT
>TRBV7-3|few|TRBJ2-2|TRBD1
CATAWGTGESGELFF
TGTGCCACCGCGTGGGGGACAGGGGAATCCGGGGAGCTGTTTTTT
>TRBV5-1|.|TRBJ2-1|.
CASSLRDPTYNEQFF
TGCGCCAGCAGCTTGAGAGACCCTACCTACAATGAGCAGTTCTTC
>TRBV27|.|TRBJ2-3|.
CASSLLGETDTQYF
TGTGCCAGCAGTTTACTCGGGGAAACAGATACGCAGTATTTT
>TRBV20-1|many|TRBJ2-3|TRBD1
CSARRIGTGGDTQYF
TGCAGTGCTAGACGGATCGGGACAGGGGGCGATACGCAGTATTTT
>TRBV25-1|.|TRBJ2-1|TRBD1
CASSESPSQGVSSYNEQFF
TGTGCCAGCAGTGAGTCCCCATCACAGGGGGTCTCCTCCTACAATGAGCAGTTCTTC
>TRBV7-9|few|TRBJ2-3|.
CASSLRGGGPDTQYF
TGTGCCAGCAGCTTAAGGGGGGGCGGCCCAGATACGCAGTATTTT
>TRBV30|few|TRBJ1-2|.
CAWSVRGNYGYTF
TGTGCCTGGAGTGTGAGGGGTAACTATGGCTACACCTTC
>TRBV4-3|.|TRBJ1-2|TRBD1
CASSQDRAGYGYTF
TGCGCCAGCAGCCAGGACAGGGCGGGCTATGGCTACACCTTC
>TRBV20-1|.|TRBJ2-7|TRBD1
CSAPGKDRVSNEQYF
TGCAGTGCACCAGGAAAGGACAGGGTATCTAACGAGCAGTACTTC
>TRBV29-1|once|TRBJ2-3|.
CSVTQGDTQYF
TGCAGCGTTACTCAGGGAGATACGCAGTATTTT
>TRBV7-2|few|TRBJ1-6|.
CASSLDTRFFSPLHF
TGTGCCAGCAGCTTAGATACAAGATTTTTTTCACCCCTCCACTTT
>TRBV20-1|.|TRBJ1-3|.
CSARGGGHGNTIYF
TGCAGTGCTCGGGGCGGGGGCCACGGAAACACCATATATTTT
>TRBV19|many|TRBJ2-2|TRBD2
CASSLGTSAGELFF
TGTGCCAGTAGTCTAGGGACTAGCGCCGGGGAGCTGTTTTTT
>TRBV28|many|TRBJ1-1|.
CASSSPPVSWSFF
TGTGCCAGCAGTTCACCCCCTGTTAGTTGGTCTTTCTTT
>TRBV20-1|many|TRBJ2-1|.
CSARILPTSSNEQFF
TGCAGTGCTAGAATCCTCCCCACTAGTAGCAATGAGCAGTTCTTC
>TRBV20-1|few|TRBJ1-6|TRBD1
CSGRWTGAVGNSPLHF
TGCAGTGGACGGTGGACAGGGGCTGTGGGAAATTCACCCCTCCACTTT
>TRBV7-9|many|TRBJ1-1|.
CASSLGEVTVTEAFF
TGTGCCAGCAGCTTAGGAGAGGTCACAGTCACTGAAGCTTTCTTT
>TRBV24-1|many|TRBJ2-7|.
CATSDSYRGGKNEQYF
TGTGCCACCAGTGATTCTTACAGGGGAGGGAAAAACGAGCAGTACTTC
>TRBV4-1|.|TRBJ2-5|TRBD2
CASSPPSGWEVETQYF
TGCGCCAGCAGCCCTCCTAGCGGTTGGGAGGTAGAGACCCAGTACTTC
>TRBV3-1|.|TRBJ1-1|.
CASSQESGEAEAFF
TGTGCCAGCAGCCAAGAATCAGGTGAGGCTGAAGCTTTCTTT
>TRBV6-6|many|TRBJ1-5|.
CASTGHPSNQPQHF
TGTGCCAGCACCGGACACCCTAGCAATCAGCCCCAGCATTTT
>TRBV18|many|TRBJ2-6|TRBD1
CASSPTGPTTFSGANVLTF
TGTGCCAGCTCACCGACAGGGCCTACTACTTTCTCTGGGGCCAACGTCCTGACTTTC
>TRBV18|many|TRBJ1-6|.
CASSPPGSYNSPLHF
TGTGCCAGCTCACCACCGGGCTCCTATAATTCACCCCTCCACTTT
>TRBV11-2|many|TRBJ1-3|.
CASSLRVGQHLSGNTIYF
TGTGCCAGCAGCCTCAGGGTCGGACAGCACCTCTCTGGAAACACCATATATTTT
>TRBV11-2|.|TRBJ2-5|TRBD2
CASTPMSGGQETQYF
TGTGCCAGCACCCCAATGAGCGGGGGGCAAGAGACCCAGTACTTC
>TRBV7-9|few|TRBJ1-6|.
CASSLEGSPLHF
TGTGCCAGCAGCTTAGAGGGATCGCCCCTCCACTTT
>TRBV3-1|many|TRBJ2-1|TRBD2
CASSHVQTSGGAGEQFF
TGTGCCAGCAGCCACGTCCAGACTAGCGGGGGGGCGGGTGAGCAGTTCTTC
>TRBV19|few|TRBJ2-1|.
CASSALPNEQFF
TGTGCCAGTTCCGCACTCCCCAATGAGCAGTTCTTC
>TRBV6-6|few|TRBJ2-1|.
CASSYSELGSAKFF
TGTGCCAGCAGTTACTCCGAATTAGGTAGCGCGAAGTTCTTC
>TRBV5-1|many|TRBJ2-5|.
CASSFGGGTFQETQYF
TGCGCCAGCAGCTTCGGTGGGGGGACATTCCAAGAGACCCAGTACTTC
>TRBV12-3/TRBV12-4|many|TRBJ2-7|TRBD2
CASSLELAGEAYEQYF
TGTGCCAGCAGTTTGGAACTAGCGGGGGAAGCCTACGAGCAGTACTTC
>TRBV4-1|many|TRBJ2-7|.
CASSQNYEQYF
TGCGCCAGCAGCCAAAACTACGAGCAGTACTTC
>TRBV28|many|TRBJ2-7|.
CASSSPGARTYEQYF
TGTGCCAGCAGTTCCCCTGGGGCCCGTACCTACGAGCAGTACTTC
>TRBV5-1|many|TRBJ2-1|.
CASSLWPDSSPFSSYNEQFF
TGCGCCAGCAGCTTGTGGCCGGACAGTTCCCCCTTCAGCTCCTACAATGAGCAGTTCTTC
>TRBV7-2|.|TRBJ2-5|.
CASSFMTAQETQYF
TGTGCCAGCAGCTTCATGACAGCCCAAGAGACCCAGTACTTC
>TRBV28|few|TRBJ2-1|TRBD2
CASSLLAGVEFF
TGTGCCAGCAGCTTACTAGCGGGGGTTGAGTTCTTC
>TRBV19|few|TRBJ1-2|.
CASRTLGGYTF
TGTGCCAGTAGAACCCTTGGCGGCTACACCTTC
>TRBV19|few|TRBJ2-2|TRBD2
CASISLASGSTGELFF
TGTGCCAGTATCTCTTTGGCTAGCGGGTCCACCGGGGAGCTGTTTTTT
>TRBV2|.|TRBJ2-7|.
CASRQVFPYEQYF
TGTGCCAGCAGGCAGGTTTTTCCCTACGAGCAGTACTTC
>TRBV7-2|.|TRBJ2-3|TRBD2
CASSLERGANTDTQYF
TGTGCCAGCAGCCTCGAGCGGGGGGCAAACACAGATACGCAGTATTTT
>TRBV3-1|.|TRBJ2-1|.
CASSKGSSYNEQFF
TGTGCCAGCAGTAAGGGTAGCTCCTACAATGAGCAGTTCTTC
>TRBV28|many|TRBJ2-3|.
CASSVGRVEDTQYF
TGTGCCAGCAGCGTGGGACGGGTAGAAGATACGCAGTATTTT
>TRBV18|many|TRBJ2-1|.
CASSPQVGSSYNEQFF
TGTGCCAGCTCACCACAGGTCGGAAGCTCCTACAATGAGCAGTTCTTC
>TRBV28|many|TRBJ2-7|TRBD2
CASSTIAPLAGEREQYF
TGTGCCAGCAGTACTATAGCCCCCTTAGCGGGAGAACGCGAGCAGTACTTC
>TRBV10-3|few|TRBJ2-5|.
CAISRDSQETQYF
TGTGCCATCAGTCGGGACTCCCAAGAGACCCAGTACTTC
>TRBV6-5|many|TRBJ2-7|TRBD1
CASSYLPGGEQYF
TGTGCCAGCAGTTACTTGCCAGGGGGCGAGCAGTACTTC
>TRBV7-9|.|TRBJ2-3|TRBD1
CASSPGTGGADTQYF
TGTGCCAGCAGCCCCGGGACAGGGGGGGCAGATACGCAGTATTTT
>TRBV7-6|.|TRBJ2-7|TRBD1
CASSRSHPLMGQSYEQYF
TGTGCCAGCAGCCGAAGCCATCCGTTAATGGGACAGTCCTACGAGCAGTACTTC
>TRBV29-1|.|TRBJ1-1|.
CSVDGMNTEAFF
TGCAGCGTTGACGGCATGAACACTGAAGCTTTCTTT
>TRBV7-2|few|TRBJ2-5|.
CASSLGHETQYF
TGTGCCAGCAGCTTAGGGCATGAGACCCAGTACTTC